The present TCR beta chain was sequenced within a study of human T cells and chemical hapten exposure. Study conclusions and caveats: A positive correlation with patch test score was found for PT1 expanded TCR counts.

TCRdb used MiXCR to reprocess the RACE reads, holding one entry per CDR3 protein. This table holds under 200,000 distinct CDR3 sequences, roughly 15% found once. The CDR3 contains 16 residues. The germline V gene has CDR1 MNHEY and CDR2 SVGAGI. Trimming took 0 bases from V and 1 from J, leaving 12 bases between them. This clonotype has only a few counts. The antigen is not known. Time point here: patch test 1, 2 weeks after DPC sensitization. Treatment described: therapeutic diphenylcyclopropenone sensitization with weekly scalp DPC. Donation of samples came from alopecia patients who were 18 to 70 years old and suitable for DPC.

The sequence was obtained from a woman in her thirties with alopecia areata. Some clones in this sample may be carry-over from other donors' samples. Sequenced material: whole blood, taken in connection with sensitization to the hapten diphenylcyclopropenone (DPC). This chain joins TRBV6-5 and TRBJ2-5, with D maybe TRBD2 (6 bases). The CDR3 is CASSYSGGAVQETQYF. The CDR3 DNA is TGTGCCAGCAGTTACTCGGGGGGAGCGGTCCAAGAGACCCAGTACTTC.